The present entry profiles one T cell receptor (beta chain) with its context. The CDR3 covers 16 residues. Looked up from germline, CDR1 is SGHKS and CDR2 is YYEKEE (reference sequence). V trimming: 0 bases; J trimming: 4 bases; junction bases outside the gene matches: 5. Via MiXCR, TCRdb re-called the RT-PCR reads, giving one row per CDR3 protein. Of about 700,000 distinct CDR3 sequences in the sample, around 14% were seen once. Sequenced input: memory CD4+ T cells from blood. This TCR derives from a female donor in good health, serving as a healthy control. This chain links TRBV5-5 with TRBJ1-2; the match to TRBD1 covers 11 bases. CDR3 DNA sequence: TGTGCCAGCAGCTTGGGTGGACAGGGGGCTGGCTATGGCTACACCTTC. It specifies CASSLGGQGAGYGYTF.